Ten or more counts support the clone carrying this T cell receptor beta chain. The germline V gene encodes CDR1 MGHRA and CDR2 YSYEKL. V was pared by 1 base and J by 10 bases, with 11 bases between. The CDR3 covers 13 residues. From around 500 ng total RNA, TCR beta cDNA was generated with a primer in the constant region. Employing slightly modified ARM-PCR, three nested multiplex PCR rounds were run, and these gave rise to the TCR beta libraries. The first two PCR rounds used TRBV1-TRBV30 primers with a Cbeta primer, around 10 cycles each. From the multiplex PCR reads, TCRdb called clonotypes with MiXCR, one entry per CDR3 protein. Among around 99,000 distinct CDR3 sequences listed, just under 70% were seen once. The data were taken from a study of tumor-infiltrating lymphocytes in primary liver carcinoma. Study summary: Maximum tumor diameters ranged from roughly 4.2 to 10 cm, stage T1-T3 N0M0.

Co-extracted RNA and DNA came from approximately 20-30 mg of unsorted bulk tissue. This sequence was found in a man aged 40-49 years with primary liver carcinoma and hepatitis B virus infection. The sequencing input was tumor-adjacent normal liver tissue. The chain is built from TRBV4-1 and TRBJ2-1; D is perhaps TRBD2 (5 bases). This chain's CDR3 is CASSQAPPGEQFF. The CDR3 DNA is TGCGCCAGCAGCCAAGCCCCCCCGGGGGAGCAGTTCTTC.